This TCR beta chain was captured in a study of T-cell reconstitution after alpha-beta-depleted transplantation in children. As concerns this clonotype: The antigen is undetermined.

TCRbeta library construction was performed incorporating unique molecular identifiers. A single record per CDR3 protein comes from TCRdb applying MiXCR to the PCR reads. The table shows 250,000 to 400,000 distinct CDR3 sequences, with 23% occurring only once. Study findings and constraints: Recipient T cells and thymic progenitors that survived gave rise to the high TCRbeta diversity observed at day 60 in some patients. Several hundred expanded graft clones reportedly supplied alpha-beta T cells about two months after transplant. Most T-cell counts and diversity one year after the transplant came from T cells that were newly produced.

CDR1 SGHTA and CDR2 FQGTGA come from the germline V gene. This CDR3 has 14 amino acids. Trimming took 9 bases from V and 0 from J, leaving 12 bases between them. This material consisted of PBMCs, mostly from graft donor cells, taken 180 days after TCRalphabeta/CD19-depleted stem cell transplant. J is TRBJ2-1 and V is TRBV7-3; maybe TRBD2 (6 bases). The source is a male patient between 10 and 17 years old who had a stem cell transplant for acute lymphoblastic leukemia, so the T cells may come from the graft donor. CDR3 coding DNA: TGTGCCAGGATTAGCGGCCTCTCCTACAATGAGCAGTTCTTC. It translates to CARISGLSYNEQFF. Using reference TRBV7-3 and TRBJ2-1 for the parts outside the CDR3, the full variable domain is GAGVSQTPSNKVTEKGKYVELRCDPISGHTALYWYRQSLGQGPEFLIYFQGTGAADDSGLPNDRFFAVRPEGSVSTLKIQRTERGDSAVYLCARISGLSYNEQFFGPGTRLTVL.